The T cell receptor beta chain under discussion was sequenced for a study of cytomegalovirus exposure and HLA in healthy donors. Sequenced by immunoSEQ multiplex PCR; TCRdb stores in-frame clones only, minus some. The sample has some 84,000 clones; more than 75% are singletons. Study-level findings and limits: Altogether, about 160 TCR beta chains were recorded as cytomegalovirus-associated. Some public TCRs appeared in many individuals, while most sequences were rare.

Separation from the approximately 690-subject first cohort characterized the roughly 120-subject validation cohort, to which the donors belonged. CDR1 and CDR2 (germline): MNHEY, SMNVEV (reference sequence). V shed 3 bases, J shed 7 bases, and the junction held 10 bases outside the gene matches. CDR3 length: 16 amino acids. Turning to this clone: Its antigen is still unknown.

The J gene is TRBJ2-2, the V gene TRBV27, with 8 bases fitting TRBD1. The sequence came from a man aged 25-45 years in good health and CMV-seronegative. The sequenced material came from PBMCs. CDR3 sequence (DNA): TGTGCCAGCAGTTTCGATCAGGACAGGGCCAACGGGGAGCTGTTTTTT. Amino acids: CASSFDQDRANGELFF.